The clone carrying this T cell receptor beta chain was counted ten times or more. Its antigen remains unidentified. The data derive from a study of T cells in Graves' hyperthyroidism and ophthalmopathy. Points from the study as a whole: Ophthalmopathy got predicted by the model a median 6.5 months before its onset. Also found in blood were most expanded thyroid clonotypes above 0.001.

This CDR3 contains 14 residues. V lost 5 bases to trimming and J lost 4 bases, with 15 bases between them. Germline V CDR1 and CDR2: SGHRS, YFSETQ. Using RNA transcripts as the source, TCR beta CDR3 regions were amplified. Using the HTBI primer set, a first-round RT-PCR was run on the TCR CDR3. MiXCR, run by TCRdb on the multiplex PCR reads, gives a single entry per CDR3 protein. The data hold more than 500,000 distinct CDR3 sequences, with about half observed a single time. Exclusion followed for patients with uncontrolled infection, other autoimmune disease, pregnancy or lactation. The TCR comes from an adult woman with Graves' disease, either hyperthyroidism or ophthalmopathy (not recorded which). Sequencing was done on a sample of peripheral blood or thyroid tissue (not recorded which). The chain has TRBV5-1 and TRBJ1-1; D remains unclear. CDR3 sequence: CASSIQAVGTEAFF. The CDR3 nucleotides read TGCGCCAGCAGTATTCAGGCCGTTGGCACTGAAGCTTTCTTT.